The present T cell receptor beta chain was sequenced within a study of cytomegalovirus exposure and HLA in healthy donors. The study, taken as a whole, reports: In a later analysis, at a false discovery rate of 0.05, 15,000 to 20,000 TCR beta sequences were associated with HLA alleles.

Concerning this clone: What it binds is unknown.

60 Vbeta and 13 Jbeta primers were used in PCR. Sequencing was performed with immunoSEQ multiplex PCR; in TCRdb, only in-frame clones are kept and a portion is missing. The sample holds 130,000 or so clones, roughly 80% seen once. This sequence was found in a man aged 35-49 years in good health and CMV-seronegative. Sample: PBMCs.

CDR3 in amino acids: CASSWVGAENTEAFF. DNA of the CDR3: TGCGCCAGCAGCTGGGTAGGGGCGGAGAACACTGAAGCTTTCTTT. V and J are TRBV5-1 and TRBJ1-1; possible D gene TRBD1, 5 bases. The CDR3 sequence is 15 residues long. Trimming shortened V by 3 bases and J by 1 base, and 13 bases separated the two germline ends. Germline values: CDR1 SGHRS, CDR2 YFSETQ.